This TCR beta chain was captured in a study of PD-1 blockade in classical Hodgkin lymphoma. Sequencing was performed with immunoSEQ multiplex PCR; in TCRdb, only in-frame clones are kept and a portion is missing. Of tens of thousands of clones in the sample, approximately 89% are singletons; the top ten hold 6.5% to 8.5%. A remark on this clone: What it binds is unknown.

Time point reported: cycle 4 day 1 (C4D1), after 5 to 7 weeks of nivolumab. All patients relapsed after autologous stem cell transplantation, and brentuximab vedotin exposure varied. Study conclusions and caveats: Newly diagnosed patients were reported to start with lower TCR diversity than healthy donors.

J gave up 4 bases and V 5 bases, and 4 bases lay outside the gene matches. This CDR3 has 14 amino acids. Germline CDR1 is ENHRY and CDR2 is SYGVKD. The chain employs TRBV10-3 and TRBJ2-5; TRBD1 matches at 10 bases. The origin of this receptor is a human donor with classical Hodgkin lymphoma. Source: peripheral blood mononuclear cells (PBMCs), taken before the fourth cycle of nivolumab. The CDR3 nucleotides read TGTGCCATCAGTTTAAGGACAGGGGGAGAGACCCAGTACTTC. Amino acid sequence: CAISLRTGGETQYF.